A selection of T cell receptor beta chains follows, all from one sample in a study of blood T cell repertoires in COVID-19. This table comes from immunoSEQ multiplex PCR, and its TCRdb copy is limited to in-frame clones, with some not included. This table holds about 92,000 clones, around nine tenths found once. The specimen sequenced was peripheral blood. These receptors were collected from a woman aged 55-70 years with COVID-19, enrolled during active disease. CDR3s include the opening cysteine and the closing phenylalanine or tryptophan. The D gene is left open where the match is weak. Expanded clones are given a class, and other clones once, few, many or no size at all.

size: -; D: -; V: TRBV10-1; J: TRBJ2-5; DNA: TGCGCCAGCAGTGAGGGGCTACAAGAGACCCAGTACTTC; CDR3: CASSEGLQETQYF
size: once; D: -; V: TRBV4-1; J: TRBJ1-4; DNA: TGCGCCAGCAGCCAAGGCCTGGGAGGGGGGCTTAATGAAAAACTGTTTTTT; CDR3: CASSQGLGGGLNEKLFF
size: -; D: TRBD1; V: TRBV29-1; J: TRBJ1-1; DNA: TGCAGCGCAGGGGACAGGGCGAAGGGCACTGAAGCTTTCTTT; CDR3: CSAGDRAKGTEAFF
size: -; D: -; V: TRBV7-2; J: TRBJ2-1; DNA: TGTGCCAGCAGCTTAGCCCGACAGGTGGTGAGGGTCTTC; CDR3: CASSLARQVVRVF
size: -; D: -; V: TRBV2; J: TRBJ1-1; DNA: TGTGCCAGCAGTGATGCCGCAGGGTTGAACACTGAAGCTTTCTTT; CDR3: CASSDAAGLNTEAFF
size: -; D: TRBD2; V: TRBV7-6; J: TRBJ2-3; DNA: TGTGCCAGCAGCACCACCGGTGGAGCGGGGGCCCACACAGATACGCAGTATTTT; CDR3: CASSTTGGAGAHTDTQYF
size: -; D: -; V: TRBV30; J: TRBJ2-7; DNA: TGTGCCTGGAGTGAGGGGGCGGGGGAGCAGTACTTC; CDR3: CAWSEGAGEQYF
size: -; D: -; V: TRBV5-5; J: TRBJ2-7; DNA: TGTGCCAGCAGCCTGTGGGGCGTCGAGCAGTACTTC; CDR3: CASSLWGVEQYF
size: -; D: TRBD1; V: TRBV27; J: TRBJ2-1; DNA: TGTGCCAGCAGTTTCCCGGCGACAGGGAATGGTGAGCAGTTCTTC; CDR3: CASSFPATGNGEQFF
size: -; D: -; V: TRBV2; J: TRBJ1-6; DNA: TGTGCCAGCAGCCCAAACTATAATTCACCCCTCCACTTT; CDR3: CASSPNYNSPLHF
size: -; D: TRBD1; V: TRBV7-7; J: TRBJ2-7; DNA: TGTGCTAGCAGCTTAGGGACAGGCCGCGAGCAGTACTTC; CDR3: CASSLGTGREQYF
size: -; D: TRBD1; V: TRBV15; J: TRBJ2-7; DNA: TGTGCCACCAGCATTGGTAGGGGGCGAGGATACGAGCAGTACTTC; CDR3: CATSIGRGRGYEQYF
size: -; D: -; V: TRBV19; J: TRBJ2-1; DNA: TGTGCCAGTAGTTCTAGACTAATCTCCGGGTCGTTCTTC; CDR3: CASSSRLISGSFF
size: -; D: TRBD1; V: TRBV4-2; J: TRBJ1-6; DNA: TGTGCCAGCAGCCAAGAGACAGGGGCATATAATTCACCCCTCCACTTT; CDR3: CASSQETGAYNSPLHF
size: once; D: -; V: TRBV2; J: TRBJ1-2; DNA: TGTGCCAGCAGTGACGTAGTGCAATATGGCTACACCTTC; CDR3: CASSDVVQYGYTF
size: -; D: -; V: TRBV7-2; J: TRBJ2-5; DNA: TGTGCCAGCAGCACCGTCCGTACGGGGACCCAGTACTTC; CDR3: CASSTVRTGTQYF
size: -; D: -; V: TRBV6-6; J: TRBJ1-1; DNA: TGTGCCAGCAGTCAGGGGATGAACACTGAAGCTTTCTTT; CDR3: CASSQGMNTEAFF
size: -; D: -; V: TRBV9; J: TRBJ2-2; DNA: TGTGCCAGCAGCGTACGACTAGTGGCCGGGGAGCTGTTTTTT; CDR3: CASSVRLVAGELFF
size: -; D: -; V: TRBV24-1; J: TRBJ2-7; DNA: TGTGCCACCAGTGAAAGCGGGACAATTTCCTACGAGCAGTACTTC; CDR3: CATSESGTISYEQYF
size: -; D: TRBD1; V: TRBV5-5; J: TRBJ1-4; DNA: TGTGCCAGCAGACGGACAGGGTCAACTAATGAAAAACTGTTTTTT; CDR3: CASRRTGSTNEKLFF
size: -; D: -; V: TRBV18; J: TRBJ1-1; DNA: TGTGCCAGCTCACCCCTACGACCAGGGATGAACACTGAAGCTTTCTTT; CDR3: CASSPLRPGMNTEAFF
size: -; D: TRBD1; V: TRBV4-1; J: TRBJ1-1; DNA: TGCGCCAGCAGCCAAGACCTCCTGAACAGGGGGAACACTGAAGCTTTCTTT; CDR3: CASSQDLLNRGNTEAFF
size: -; D: -; V: TRBV12-3/TRBV12-4; J: TRBJ1-1; DNA: TGTGCCAGCAGCCCGACAGCGAACACTGAAGCTTTCTTT; CDR3: CASSPTANTEAFF
size: -; D: -; V: TRBV4-3; J: TRBJ2-5; DNA: TGCGCCAGCAGCCAGTGGAGAATCGAGAAGACCCAGTACTTC; CDR3: CASSQWRIEKTQYF
size: -; D: -; V: TRBV12-3/TRBV12-4; J: TRBJ1-2; DNA: TGTGCCAGCAGTTTAGGAGTGAATGGCTACACCTTC; CDR3: CASSLGVNGYTF
size: few; D: TRBD1; V: TRBV6-4; J: TRBJ1-5; DNA: TGTGCCAGCAACGGGACAGTTAGCAATCAGCCCCAGCATTTT; CDR3: CASNGTVSNQPQHF
size: -; D: -; V: TRBV27; J: TRBJ1-4; DNA: TGTGCCAGCAGTCTTCGGGGTGCAACTAATGAAAAACTGTTTTTT; CDR3: CASSLRGATNEKLFF
size: few; D: TRBD2; V: TRBV11-3; J: TRBJ2-3; DNA: TGTGCCAGCAGCCTCACCGGGACTACCCCCACAGATACGCAGTATTTT; CDR3: CASSLTGTTPTDTQYF
size: -; D: -; V: TRBV28; J: TRBJ2-7; DNA: TGTGCCAGCACCACAGGGTGGGAAACCTACGAGCAGTACTTC; CDR3: CASTTGWETYEQYF
size: -; D: -; V: TRBV12-5; J: TRBJ1-5; DNA: TGTGCTAGTGCTCGCCAGGGGATGAATCAGCCCCAGCATTTT; CDR3: CASARQGMNQPQHF
size: -; D: TRBD2; V: TRBV6-2/TRBV6-3; J: TRBJ2-7; DNA: TGTGCCAGCAGCACTCCGGGACTAGAGGGTGAGCAGTACTTC; CDR3: CASSTPGLEGEQYF
size: -; D: TRBD1; V: TRBV20-1; J: TRBJ1-1; DNA: TGCAGCGTACAGGGGGCTACTGAAGCTTTCTTT; CDR3: CSVQGATEAFF
size: -; D: -; V: TRBV2; J: TRBJ2-3; DNA: TGTGCCAGCCAAGCGGGCCCCAGCACAGATACGCAGTATTTT; CDR3: CASQAGPSTDTQYF
size: once; D: -; V: TRBV19; J: TRBJ2-3; DNA: TGTGCCAGTAGTATCCGCGGCCAGACAGATACGCAGTATTTT; CDR3: CASSIRGQTDTQYF
size: -; D: -; V: TRBV29-1; J: TRBJ2-1; DNA: TGCAGCGTTGCGCTTAGTAGCCACAATGAGCAGTTCTTC; CDR3: CSVALSSHNEQFF
size: -; D: -; V: TRBV6-6; J: TRBJ1-5; DNA: TGTGCCAGCAGTTACACACCCGTAGGGGGTCAGCCCCAGCATTTT; CDR3: CASSYTPVGGQPQHF
size: -; D: -; V: TRBV9; J: TRBJ2-6; DNA: TGTGCCAGCGGCAGGCTGCCCTCTGGGGCCAACGTCCTGACTTTC; CDR3: CASGRLPSGANVLTF
size: -; D: -; V: TRBV3-1/TRBV3-2; J: TRBJ1-5; DNA: TGTGCCAGCAGCCAAGGGACACTGAGCAATCAGCCCCAGCATTTT; CDR3: CASSQGTLSNQPQHF
size: few; D: TRBD1; V: TRBV28; J: TRBJ1-5; DNA: TGTGCCAGCAGCCTAAGGACAGGGCTGTGGAGCAATCAGCCCCAGCATTTT; CDR3: CASSLRTGLWSNQPQHF
size: -; D: -; V: TRBV29-1; J: TRBJ1-5; DNA: TGCAGCGTTGCCCTAGGAAATCAGCCCCAGCATTTT; CDR3: CSVALGNQPQHF
size: few; D: -; V: TRBV7-2; J: TRBJ1-2; DNA: TGTGCCAGCAGCTTAGGGACAGAATATGGCTACACCTTC; CDR3: CASSLGTEYGYTF
size: -; D: -; V: TRBV6-2/TRBV6-3; J: TRBJ2-3; DNA: TGTGCCAGCAGTACCAGGGAACCAGATACGCAGTATTTT; CDR3: CASSTREPDTQYF
size: few; D: -; V: TRBV6-4; J: TRBJ1-1; DNA: TGTGCCAGCAGTGAGGACAGCGACACTGAAGCTTTCTTT; CDR3: CASSEDSDTEAFF
size: -; D: TRBD2; V: TRBV7-2; J: TRBJ2-5; DNA: TGTGCCAGCAGCCTCCGGGGGGGACGGGAGACCCAGTACTTC; CDR3: CASSLRGGRETQYF
size: -; D: -; V: TRBV4-2; J: TRBJ2-1; DNA: TGTGCCAGCAGCCTAGCCGCCGACTACAATGAGCAGTTCTTC; CDR3: CASSLAADYNEQFF
size: once; D: TRBD1; V: TRBV6-5; J: TRBJ2-7; DNA: TGTGCCAGCAGTCCCCGGGACAGGGCGTTTTACGAGCAGTACTTC; CDR3: CASSPRDRAFYEQYF
size: -; D: TRBD2; V: TRBV29-1; J: TRBJ2-1; DNA: TGCAGCGCTGTACGGGGGGGCGCGGGAACCTACAATGAGCAGTTCTTC; CDR3: CSAVRGGAGTYNEQFF
size: -; D: -; V: TRBV19; J: TRBJ1-5; DNA: TGTGCCAGCTCGTCTGGAGATCAGCCCCAGCATTTT; CDR3: CASSSGDQPQHF
size: -; D: -; V: TRBV30; J: TRBJ1-4; DNA: TGTGCCTGGCGGCGGACAATAGCGGCTAATGAAAAACTGTTTTTT; CDR3: CAWRRTIAANEKLFF